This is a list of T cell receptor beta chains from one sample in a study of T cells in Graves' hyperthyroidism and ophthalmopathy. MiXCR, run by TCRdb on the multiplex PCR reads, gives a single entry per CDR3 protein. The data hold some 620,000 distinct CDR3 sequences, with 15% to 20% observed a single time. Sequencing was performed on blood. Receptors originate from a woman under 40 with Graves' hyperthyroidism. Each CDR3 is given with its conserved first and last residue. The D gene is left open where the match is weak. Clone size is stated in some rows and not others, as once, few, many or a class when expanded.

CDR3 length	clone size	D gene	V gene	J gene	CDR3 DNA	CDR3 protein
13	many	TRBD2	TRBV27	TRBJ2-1	TGTGCCAGCAGTTCGACTAGCGGGCTTGAGCAGTTCTTC	CASSSTSGLEQFF
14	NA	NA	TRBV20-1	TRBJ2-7	TGCAGTGCTAGGGAGATAGGCCAACCCTACGAGCAGTACTTC	CSAREIGQPYEQYF
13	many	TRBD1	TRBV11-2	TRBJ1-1	TGTGCCAGCAGCCTCTCTACCGGGACAGGAGCTTTCTTT	CASSLSTGTGAFF
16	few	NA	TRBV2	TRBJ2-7	TGTGCCAGCAGCCCCCCCGACGGGTCGAGCTCCTACGAGCAGTACTTC	CASSPPDGSSSYEQYF
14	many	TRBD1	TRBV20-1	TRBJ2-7	TGCAGTGCTCAGGACAGGGGATACTCCTACGAGCAGTACTTC	CSAQDRGYSYEQYF
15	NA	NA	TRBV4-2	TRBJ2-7	TGTGCCAGCAGCCAGGAGACGGGTTCGTCCTACGAGCAGTACTTC	CASSQETGSSYEQYF
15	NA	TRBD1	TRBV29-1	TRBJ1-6	TGCAGCGTTGGTGGGACAGGGAATGATAATTCACCCCTCCACTTT	CSVGGTGNDNSPLHF
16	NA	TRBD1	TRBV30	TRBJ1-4	TGTGCCTGGAGTGAATTGGTGAAGACAGGGTATGAAAAACTGTTTTTT	CAWSELVKTGYEKLFF
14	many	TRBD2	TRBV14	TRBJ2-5	TGTGCCAGCAGCCAAGGGACTAGATTGGGGACCCAGTACTTC	CASSQGTRLGTQYF
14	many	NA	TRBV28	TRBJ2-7	TGTGCCAGCAGTTTTGGGTCAGGGGCCCTCGGGCAGTACTTC	CASSFGSGALGQYF
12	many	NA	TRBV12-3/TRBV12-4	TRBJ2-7	TGTGCCAGCAGCCCTACAGCTAACGAGCAGTACTTC	CASSPTANEQYF
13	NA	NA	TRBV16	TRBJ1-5	TGTGCCAGCACCCCCCCGGGAAATCAGCCCCAGCATTTT	CASTPPGNQPQHF
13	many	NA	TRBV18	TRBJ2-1	TGTGCCAGCTCACCCAGGGAGCAGGGTGAGCAGTTCTTC	CASSPREQGEQFF
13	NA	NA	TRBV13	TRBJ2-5	TGTGTCAGCAGCCCGCCCTACCAAGAGACCCAGTACTTC	CVSSPPYQETQYF
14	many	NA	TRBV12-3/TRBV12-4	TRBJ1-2	TGTGCCAGCAGGCAAAAACGGGGTTATAATGGCTACACCTTC	CASRQKRGYNGYTF